These T cell receptor beta chains were read from a single sample in a study of T cells expressing NK-cell markers. With the 5' RACE reads reprocessed, TCRdb shows one record per CDR3 protein and no DNA. This sample's clone table lists 130,000 to 150,000 distinct CDR3 sequences. The sequenced sample consisted of blood T cells: a sorted CD56 or NKG2C T cell subset, CD4+ or CD8+ T cells, or bulk PBMC T cells (not recorded which). Every receptor here comes from a man aged 18 to 29 in good health. Both conserved end residues are part of each CDR3.

J,V,CDR3
TRBJ2-1,TRBV9,CASSWTGTGNNEQFF
TRBJ2-7,TRBV20-1,CSARGLWTPDYEQYF
TRBJ2-4,TRBV5-1,CASSSVIAKNIQYF
TRBJ1-6,TRBV7-3,CASSLDPGSPLHF
TRBJ1-5,TRBV12-3/TRBV12-4,CASTLGGSAVSNQPQHF
TRBJ2-3,TRBV7-6,CASSLPVSASGRGPDTQYF
TRBJ2-1,TRBV4-1,CASSQDVGASYNEQFF
TRBJ2-1,TRBV7-9,CASKWLAGENEQFF
TRBJ2-7,TRBV9,CASSSPEREGIYEQYF
TRBJ2-2,TRBV6-2/TRBV6-3,CASSPWGLAVNTGELFF
TRBJ2-1,TRBV27,CASSLSAGGLTFVMDEQFF
TRBJ2-2,TRBV10-3,CAISDRLDTGELFF
TRBJ2-3,TRBV25-1,CASGKNSPTDTQYF
TRBJ2-1,TRBV15,CATSRDLGGTYNEQFF
TRBJ1-2,TRBV6-5,CASSSSGGVGYGYTF
TRBJ2-2,TRBV7-9,CASSLTGAANTGELFF
TRBJ2-5,TRBV7-9,CASSAGQGAETQYF
TRBJ2-1,TRBV20-1,CSAKREWGSDEQFF
TRBJ1-1,TRBV15,CATSRGIGKNTEAFF
TRBJ2-7,TRBV20-1,CSASVADSSYEQYF
TRBJ2-5,TRBV27,CASSLFLGETQYF
TRBJ2-5,TRBV7-9,CASSFRGPQETQYF
TRBJ2-1,TRBV27,CASSLLGNEQFF
TRBJ2-1,TRBV6-2/TRBV6-3,CASSQDRGMYNEQFF
TRBJ1-5,TRBV27,CASGRGVGNQPQHF
TRBJ2-7,TRBV19,CASSRVVAYEQYF
TRBJ2-7,TRBV6-5,CASSYGGGRYEQYF
TRBJ2-2,TRBV29-1,CSVEGTVNTGELFF
TRBJ2-7,TRBV7-2,CASSPRGQVPYEQYF
TRBJ2-3,TRBV12-3/TRBV12-4,CASSFPQRGDTDTQYF
TRBJ1-6,TRBV24-1,CATSGWTGASSYNSPLHF
TRBJ1-2,TRBV12-5,CASGLVGQGINYGYTF
TRBJ1-1,TRBV19,CASTLGVGTEAFF
TRBJ2-1,TRBV15,CATSRDSSEQFF
TRBJ2-7,TRBV6-6,CATSRTGDYEQYF
TRBJ1-5,TRBV24-1,CATSDGPGQGAQPQHF
TRBJ2-1,TRBV11-2,CASSFGAGDAYNEQFF
TRBJ2-7,TRBV12-3/TRBV12-4,CASSLRTMSSYEQYF
TRBJ2-7,TRBV7-9,CASSLTDSYEQYF
TRBJ1-2,TRBV29-1,CSVLQGVHGYTF
TRBJ1-4,TRBV12-3/TRBV12-4,CASSHRTGKGEKLFF
TRBJ2-1,TRBV29-1,CSVVGGGEQFF